This paragraph covers one TCR beta chain sequence. What it binds is unknown. The data belong to a study of shared clonotypes between healthy human individuals. The wider study: Per-donor plates numbered three CD4 naive, three CD4 memory, two CD8 naive and one CD8 memory. Study outcomes and limitations: Naive subsets tended to show greater estimated richness than memory subsets.

Everyone who donated was a Caucasian adult who lived in Nashville, Tennessee. As originally analysed: ImmunoSEQ gave junction-only sequences without quality scores, so filtering differed. The protocol was immunoSEQ multiplex PCR, while the TCRdb copy is restricted to in-frame clones and leaves out a portion. V, J and clone size are taken as reported in that table, and D and trimming were inferred from the DNA itself. The profile shows over 2 million clones, 85% to 95% of them singletons. Trimming left V 0 bases short and J 5 bases short, with 13 bases between. Germline loops: CDR1 MNHEY, CDR2 SVGAGI. This CDR3 spans 16 amino acids.

This chain uses TRBV6-5 with TRBJ2-2; either TRBD1 or TRBD2 may fit D (5 bases each). Sequencing was carried out using naive CD4+ T cells from PBMCs. Subset here: CD45RA+ positively selected. The receptor comes from a man between 18 and 29 years old in good health. Some clones in this sample may be carry-over from other donors' samples. The CDR3 region has the DNA TGTGCCAGCAGTTACTCTTGGGGACCTCGGACCGGGGAGCTGTTTTTT. Translating gives CASSYSWGPRTGELFF.